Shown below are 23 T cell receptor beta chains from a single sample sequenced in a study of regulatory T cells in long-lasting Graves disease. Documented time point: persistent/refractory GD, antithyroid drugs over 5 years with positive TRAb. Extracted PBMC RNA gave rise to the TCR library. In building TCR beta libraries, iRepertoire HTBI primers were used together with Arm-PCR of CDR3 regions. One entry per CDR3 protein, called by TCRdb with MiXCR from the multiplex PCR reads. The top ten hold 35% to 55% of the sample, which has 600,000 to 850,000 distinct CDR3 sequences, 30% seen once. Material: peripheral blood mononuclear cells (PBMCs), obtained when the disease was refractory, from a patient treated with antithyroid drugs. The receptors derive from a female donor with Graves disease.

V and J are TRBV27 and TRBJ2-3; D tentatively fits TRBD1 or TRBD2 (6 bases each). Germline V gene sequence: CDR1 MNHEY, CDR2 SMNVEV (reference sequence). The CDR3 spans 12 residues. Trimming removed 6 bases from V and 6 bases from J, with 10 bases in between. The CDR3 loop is CASRLGGDTQYF. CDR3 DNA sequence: TGTGCCAGCAGACTAGGGGGGGATACGCAGTATTTT.

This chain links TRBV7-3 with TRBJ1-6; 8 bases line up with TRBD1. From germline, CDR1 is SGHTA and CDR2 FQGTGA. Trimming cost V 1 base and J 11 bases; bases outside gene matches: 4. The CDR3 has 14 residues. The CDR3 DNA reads TGTGCCAGCAGCTTAAAAACAGGGGGAACACCCCTCCACTTT. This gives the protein CASSLKTGGTPLHF.

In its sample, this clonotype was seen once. Here the CDR3 DNA reads TGTGCCAGCAGCCCATCCCAGCTCCGAGAACCCTCCTACGAGCAGTACTTC. Amino acid sequence: CASSPSQLREPSYEQYF. The chain recombines TRBV13 with TRBJ2-7; D is uncertain. V was cut by 5 bases and J by 0 bases, with 20 bases left in between. The CDR3 spans 17 residues. Germline CDR1 reads PRHDT; CDR2 reads FYEKMQ (reference sequence). Together with reference TRBV13 and TRBJ2-7, the CDR3 gives the full variable domain: AAGVIQSPRHLIKEKRETATLKCYPIPRHDTVYWYQQGPGQDPQFLISFYEKMQSDKGSIPDRFSAQQFSDYHSELNMSSLELGDSALYFCASSPSQLREPSYEQYFGPGTRLTVT.

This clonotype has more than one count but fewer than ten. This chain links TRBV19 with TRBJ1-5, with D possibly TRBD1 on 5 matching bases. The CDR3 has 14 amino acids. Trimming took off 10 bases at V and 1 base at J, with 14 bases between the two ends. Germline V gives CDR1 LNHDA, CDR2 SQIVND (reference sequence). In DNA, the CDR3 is TGTGCCACCACAATCCGGGACAGCAATCAGCCCCAGCATTTT. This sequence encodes CATTIRDSNQPQHF.

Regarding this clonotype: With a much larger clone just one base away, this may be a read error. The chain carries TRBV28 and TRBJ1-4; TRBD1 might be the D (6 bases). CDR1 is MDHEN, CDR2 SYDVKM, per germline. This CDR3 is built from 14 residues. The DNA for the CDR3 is TGTGCCAGCAGTTTGGCAGGGGTTGATGAAAGACTGTTTTTT. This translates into CASSLAGVDERLFF.

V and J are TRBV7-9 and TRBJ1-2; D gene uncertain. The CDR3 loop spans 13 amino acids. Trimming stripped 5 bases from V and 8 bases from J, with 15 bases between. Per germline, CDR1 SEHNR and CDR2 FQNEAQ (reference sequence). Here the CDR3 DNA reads TGTGCCAGCAGCCCGGCGGGCGGGGTGGGCTACACCTTC. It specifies CASSPAGGVGYTF.

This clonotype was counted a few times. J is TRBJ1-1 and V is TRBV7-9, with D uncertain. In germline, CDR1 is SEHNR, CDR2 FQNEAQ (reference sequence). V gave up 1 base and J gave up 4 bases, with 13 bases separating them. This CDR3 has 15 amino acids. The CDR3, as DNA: TGTGCCAGCAGCTTAGGAGGGCTCGCGGCCACTGAAGCTTTCTTT. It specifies CASSLGGLAATEAFF. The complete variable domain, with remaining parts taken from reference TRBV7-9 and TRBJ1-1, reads DTGVSQNPRHKITKRGQNVTFRCDPISEHNRLYWYRQTLGQGPEFLTYFQNEAQLEKSRLLSDRFSAERPKGSFSTLEIQRTEQGDSAMYLCASSLGGLAATEAFFGQGTRLTVV.

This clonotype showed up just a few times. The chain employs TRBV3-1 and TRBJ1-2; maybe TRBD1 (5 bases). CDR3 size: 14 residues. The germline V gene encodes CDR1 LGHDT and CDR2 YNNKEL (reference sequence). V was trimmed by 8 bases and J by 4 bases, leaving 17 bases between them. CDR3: CASGLAQGSYGYTF. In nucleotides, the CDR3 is TGTGCCAGCGGATTGGCCCAGGGATCCTATGGCTACACCTTC.

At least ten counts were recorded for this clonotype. CDR3 nucleotides: TGTGCCAGCAGTCGGACATCGGGAAAGGATCAGCCCCAGCATTTT. It encodes CASSRTSGKDQPQHF. The chain combines TRBV12-3 or TRBV12-4 with TRBJ1-5; TRBD1 is a possible D gene (5 bases). Trimming pared 5 bases from V and 5 bases from J, leaving 16 bases between. This CDR3 is 15 amino acids long.

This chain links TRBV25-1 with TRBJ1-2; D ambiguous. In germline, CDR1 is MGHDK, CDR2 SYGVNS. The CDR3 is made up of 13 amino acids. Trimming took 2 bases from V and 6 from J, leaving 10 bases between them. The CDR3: CASSEPSTDGYTF. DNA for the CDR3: TGTGCCAGCAGTGAACCTTCCACCGATGGCTACACCTTC.

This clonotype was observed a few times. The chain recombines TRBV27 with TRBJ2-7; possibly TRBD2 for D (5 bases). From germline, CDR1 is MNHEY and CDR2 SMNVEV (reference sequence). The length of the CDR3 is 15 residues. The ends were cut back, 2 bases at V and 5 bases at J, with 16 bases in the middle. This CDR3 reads CASSLGAAHSDEQYF. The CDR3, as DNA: TGTGCCAGCAGTTTAGGAGCGGCCCACAGTGACGAGCAGTACTTC.

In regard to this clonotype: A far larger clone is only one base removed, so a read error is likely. The chain's CDR3 is CASSGQGRNQPQHF. The CDR3 nucleotides are TGTGCCAGCAGTGGACAGGGGAGGAATCAGCCCCAGCATTTT. V and J are TRBV6-1 and TRBJ1-5; 8 bases agree with TRBD1. The CDR3 is made up of 14 amino acids. The junction had 3 bases not matched to a gene; V was cut back by 4 bases and J by 4 bases. CDR1 MNHNS and CDR2 SASEGT come from the germline V gene.

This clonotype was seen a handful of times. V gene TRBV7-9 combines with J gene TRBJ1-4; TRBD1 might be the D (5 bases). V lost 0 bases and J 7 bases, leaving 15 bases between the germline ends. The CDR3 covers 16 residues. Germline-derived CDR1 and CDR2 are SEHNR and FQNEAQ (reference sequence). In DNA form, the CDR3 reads TGTGCCAGCAGCTTAGCGACCCCCCGGGGCGGTGAAAAACTGTTTTTT. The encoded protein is CASSLATPRGGEKLFF.

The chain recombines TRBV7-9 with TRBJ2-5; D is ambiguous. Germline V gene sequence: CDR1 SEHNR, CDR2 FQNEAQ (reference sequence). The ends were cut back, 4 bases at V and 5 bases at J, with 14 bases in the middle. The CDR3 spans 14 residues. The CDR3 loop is CASSSTFRWETQYF. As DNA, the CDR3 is TGTGCCAGCAGCTCTACGTTCAGGTGGGAGACCCAGTACTTC. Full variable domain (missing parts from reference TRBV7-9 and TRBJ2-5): DTGVSQNPRHKITKRGQNVTFRCDPISEHNRLYWYRQTLGQGPEFLTYFQNEAQLEKSRLLSDRFSAERPKGSFSTLEIQRTEQGDSAMYLCASSSTFRWETQYFGPGTRLLVL.

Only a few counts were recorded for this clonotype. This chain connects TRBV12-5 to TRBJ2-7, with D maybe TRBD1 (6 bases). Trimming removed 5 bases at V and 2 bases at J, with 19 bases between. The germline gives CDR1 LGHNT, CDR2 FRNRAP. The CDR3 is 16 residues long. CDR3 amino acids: CASGAPTGKFTYEQYF. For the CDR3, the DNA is TGTGCTAGTGGTGCCCCTACAGGGAAATTCACCTACGAGCAGTACTTC.

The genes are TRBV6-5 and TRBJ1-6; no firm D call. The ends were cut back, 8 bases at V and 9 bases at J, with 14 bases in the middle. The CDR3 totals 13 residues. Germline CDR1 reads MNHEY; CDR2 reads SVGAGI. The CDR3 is CASRPGVLSPLHF. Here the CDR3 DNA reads TGTGCCAGCCGGCCCGGGGTACTTTCACCCCTCCACTTT.

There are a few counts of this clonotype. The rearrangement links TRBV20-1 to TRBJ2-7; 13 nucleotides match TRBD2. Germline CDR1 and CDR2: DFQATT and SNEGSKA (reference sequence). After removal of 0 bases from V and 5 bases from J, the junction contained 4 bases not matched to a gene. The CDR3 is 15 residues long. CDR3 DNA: TGCAGTGCTAGAGAACTAGCGGGAGGGCCTAACGAGCAGTACTTC. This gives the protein CSARELAGGPNEQYF.

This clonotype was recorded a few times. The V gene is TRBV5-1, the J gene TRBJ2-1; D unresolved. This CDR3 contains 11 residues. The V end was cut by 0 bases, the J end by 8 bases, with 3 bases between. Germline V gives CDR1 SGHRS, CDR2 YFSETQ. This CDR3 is CASSLGHEQFF. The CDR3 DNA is TGCGCCAGCAGCTTGGGGCATGAGCAGTTCTTC. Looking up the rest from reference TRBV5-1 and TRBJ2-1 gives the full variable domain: KAGVTQTPRYLIKTRGQQVTLSCSPISGHRSVSWYQQTPGQGLQFLFEYFSETQRNKGNFPGRFSGRQFSNSRSEMNVSTLELGDSALYLCASSLGHEQFFGPGTRLTVL.

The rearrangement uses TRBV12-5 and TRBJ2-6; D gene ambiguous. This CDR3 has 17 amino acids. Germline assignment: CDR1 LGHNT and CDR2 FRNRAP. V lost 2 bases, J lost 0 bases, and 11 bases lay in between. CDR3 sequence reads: CASGLPLRRSGANVLTF. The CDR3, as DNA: TGTGCTAGTGGTTTGCCTCTGAGGCGCTCTGGGGCCAACGTCCTGACTTTC.

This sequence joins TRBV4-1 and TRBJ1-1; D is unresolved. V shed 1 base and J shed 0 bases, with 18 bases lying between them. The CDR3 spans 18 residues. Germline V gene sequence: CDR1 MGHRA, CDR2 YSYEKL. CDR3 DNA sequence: TGCGCCAGCAGCCAAGGAAAGGGTGGGCAGCTCATGAACACTGAAGCTTTCTTT. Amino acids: CASSQGKGGQLMNTEAFF.

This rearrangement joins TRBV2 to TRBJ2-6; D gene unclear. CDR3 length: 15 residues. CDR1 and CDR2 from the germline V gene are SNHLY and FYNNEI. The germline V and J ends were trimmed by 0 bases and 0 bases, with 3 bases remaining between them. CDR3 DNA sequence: TGTGCCAGCAGTGAAGCGGCCTCTGGGGCCAACGTCCTGACTTTC. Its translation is CASSEAASGANVLTF.

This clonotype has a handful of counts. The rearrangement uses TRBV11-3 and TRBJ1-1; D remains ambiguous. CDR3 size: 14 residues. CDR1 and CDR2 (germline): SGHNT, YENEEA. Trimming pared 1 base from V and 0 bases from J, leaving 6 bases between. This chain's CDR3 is CASSLGSVNTEAFF. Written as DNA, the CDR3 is TGTGCCAGCAGCTTAGGCTCGGTGAACACTGAAGCTTTCTTT.

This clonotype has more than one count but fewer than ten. The chain's CDR3 is CSAIGPHRYEQYF. CDR3 bases: TGCAGTGCTATAGGCCCCCATCGTTACGAGCAGTACTTC. The rearrangement uses TRBV20-1 and TRBJ2-7, with D hard to call. Trimming pared 4 bases from V and 4 bases from J, leaving 14 bases between. CDR1 DFQATT and CDR2 SNEGSKA come from the germline V gene (reference sequence). This CDR3 spans 13 amino acids.